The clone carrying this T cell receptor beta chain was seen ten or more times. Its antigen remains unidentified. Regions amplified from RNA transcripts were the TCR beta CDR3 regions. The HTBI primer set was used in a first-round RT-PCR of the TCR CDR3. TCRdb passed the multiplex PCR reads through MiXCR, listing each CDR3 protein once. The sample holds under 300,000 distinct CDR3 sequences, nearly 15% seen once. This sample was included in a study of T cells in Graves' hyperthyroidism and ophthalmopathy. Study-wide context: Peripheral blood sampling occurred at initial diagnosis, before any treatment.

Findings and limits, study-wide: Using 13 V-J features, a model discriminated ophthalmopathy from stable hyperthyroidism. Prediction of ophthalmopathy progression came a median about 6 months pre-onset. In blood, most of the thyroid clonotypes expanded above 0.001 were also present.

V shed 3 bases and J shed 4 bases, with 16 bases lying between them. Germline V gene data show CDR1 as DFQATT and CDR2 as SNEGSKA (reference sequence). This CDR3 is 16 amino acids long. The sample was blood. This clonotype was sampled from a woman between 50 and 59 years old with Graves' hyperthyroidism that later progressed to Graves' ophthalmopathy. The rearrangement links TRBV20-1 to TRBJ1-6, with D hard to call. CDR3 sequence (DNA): TGCAGTGCTAGGGAGATACTGGGAGAATATAATTCACCCCTCCACTTT. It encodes CSAREILGEYNSPLHF.